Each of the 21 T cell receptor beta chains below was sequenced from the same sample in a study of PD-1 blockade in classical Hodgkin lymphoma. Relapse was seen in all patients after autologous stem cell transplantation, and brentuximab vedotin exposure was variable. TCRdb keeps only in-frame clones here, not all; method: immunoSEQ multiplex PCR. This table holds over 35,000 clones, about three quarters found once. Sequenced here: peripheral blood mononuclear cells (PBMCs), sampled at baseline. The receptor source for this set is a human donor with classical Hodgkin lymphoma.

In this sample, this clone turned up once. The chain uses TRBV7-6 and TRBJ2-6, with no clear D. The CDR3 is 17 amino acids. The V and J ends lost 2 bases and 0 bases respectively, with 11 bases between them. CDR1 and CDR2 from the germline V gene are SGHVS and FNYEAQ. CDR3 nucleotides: TGTGCCAGCAGCTTAAGGCCACGGAGCTCTGGGGCCAACGTCCTGACTTTC. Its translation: CASSLRPRSSGANVLTF.

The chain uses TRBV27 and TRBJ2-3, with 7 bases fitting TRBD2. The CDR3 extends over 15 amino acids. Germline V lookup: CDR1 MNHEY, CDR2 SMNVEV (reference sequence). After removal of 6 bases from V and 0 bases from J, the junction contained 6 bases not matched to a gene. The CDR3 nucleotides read TGTGCCAGCAGCCTAGCGGTTACTAGCACAGATACGCAGTATTTT. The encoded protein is CASSLAVTSTDTQYF.

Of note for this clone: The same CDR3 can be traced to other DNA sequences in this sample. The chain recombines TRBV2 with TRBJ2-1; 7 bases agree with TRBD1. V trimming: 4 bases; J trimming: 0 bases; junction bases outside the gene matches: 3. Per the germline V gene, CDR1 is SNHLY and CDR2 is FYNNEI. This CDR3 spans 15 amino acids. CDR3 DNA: TGTGCCAGCAGTGTAGCAGGGGGCTCCTACAATGAGCAGTTCTTC. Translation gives CASSVAGGSYNEQFF.

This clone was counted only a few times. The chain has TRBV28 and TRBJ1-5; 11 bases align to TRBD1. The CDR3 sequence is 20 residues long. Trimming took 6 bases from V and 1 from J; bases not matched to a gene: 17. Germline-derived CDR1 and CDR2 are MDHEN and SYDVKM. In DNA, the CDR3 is TGTGCCAGCAGCAACTTGTGGGGGACAGGGGGGTTAGGGAGCAATCAGCCCCAGCATTTT. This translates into CASSNLWGTGGLGSNQPQHF.

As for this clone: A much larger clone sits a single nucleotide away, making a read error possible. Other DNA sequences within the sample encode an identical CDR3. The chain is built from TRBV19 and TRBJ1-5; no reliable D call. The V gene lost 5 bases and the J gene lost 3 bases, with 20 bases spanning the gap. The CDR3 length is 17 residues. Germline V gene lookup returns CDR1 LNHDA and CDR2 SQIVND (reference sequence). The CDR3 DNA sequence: TGTGCCAGTAGTCGTAATCCCGCGTTTATCTCCAATCAGCCCCAGCATTTT. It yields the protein CASSRNPAFISNQPQHF.

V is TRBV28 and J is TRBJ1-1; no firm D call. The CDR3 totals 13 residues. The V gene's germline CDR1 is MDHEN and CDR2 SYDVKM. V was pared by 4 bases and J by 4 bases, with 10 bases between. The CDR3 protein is CASSSRRFTEAFF. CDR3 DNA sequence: TGTGCCAGCAGTTCCAGGAGGTTCACTGAAGCTTTCTTT.

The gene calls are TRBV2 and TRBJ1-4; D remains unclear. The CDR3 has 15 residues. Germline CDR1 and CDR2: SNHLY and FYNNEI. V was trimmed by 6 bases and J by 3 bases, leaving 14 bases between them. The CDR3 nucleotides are TGTGCCAGCAGCGGCCCCCTGGGGTCTAATGAAAAACTGTTTTTT. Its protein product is CASSGPLGSNEKLFF.

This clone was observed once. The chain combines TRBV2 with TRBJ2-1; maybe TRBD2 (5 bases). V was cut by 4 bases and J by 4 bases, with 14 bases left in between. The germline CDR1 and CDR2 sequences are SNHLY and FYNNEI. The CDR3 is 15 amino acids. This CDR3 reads CASSGTSSNYNEQFF. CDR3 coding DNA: TGTGCCAGCAGTGGGACTTCCTCCAATTACAATGAGCAGTTCTTC.

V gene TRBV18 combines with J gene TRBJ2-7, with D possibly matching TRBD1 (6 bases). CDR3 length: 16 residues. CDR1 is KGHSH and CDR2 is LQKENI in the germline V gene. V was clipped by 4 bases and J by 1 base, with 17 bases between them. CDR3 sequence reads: CASSLLRQVPSYEQYF. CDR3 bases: TGTGCCAGCTCACTACTCCGACAGGTACCGTCCTACGAGCAGTACTTC.

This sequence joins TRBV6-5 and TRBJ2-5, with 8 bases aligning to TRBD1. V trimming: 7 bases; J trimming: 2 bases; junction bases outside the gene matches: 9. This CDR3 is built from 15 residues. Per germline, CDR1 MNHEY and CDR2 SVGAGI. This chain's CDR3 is CASIWDRCYQETQYF. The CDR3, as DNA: TGTGCCAGCATTTGGGACAGGTGCTATCAAGAGACCCAGTACTTC.

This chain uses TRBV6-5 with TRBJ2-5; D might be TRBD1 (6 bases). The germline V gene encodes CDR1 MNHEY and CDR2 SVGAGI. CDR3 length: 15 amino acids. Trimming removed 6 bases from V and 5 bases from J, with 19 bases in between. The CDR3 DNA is TGTGCCAGCAGCACCCCCAGGGGATGGAAGGAGACCCAGTACTTC. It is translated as CASSTPRGWKETQYF.

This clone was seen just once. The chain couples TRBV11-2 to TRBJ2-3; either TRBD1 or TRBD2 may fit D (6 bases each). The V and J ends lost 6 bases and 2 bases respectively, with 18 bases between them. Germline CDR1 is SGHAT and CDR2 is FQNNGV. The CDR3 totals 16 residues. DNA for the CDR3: TGTGCCAGCAGACACACCAAGGGGGGCTTCACAGATACGCAGTATTTT. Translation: CASRHTKGGFTDTQYF.

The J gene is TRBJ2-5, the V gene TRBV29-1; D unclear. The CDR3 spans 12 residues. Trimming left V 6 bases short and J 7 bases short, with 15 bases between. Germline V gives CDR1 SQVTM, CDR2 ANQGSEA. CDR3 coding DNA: TGCAGCGTCTCGAGGTCGACAACGACCCAGTACTTC. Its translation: CSVSRSTTTQYF.

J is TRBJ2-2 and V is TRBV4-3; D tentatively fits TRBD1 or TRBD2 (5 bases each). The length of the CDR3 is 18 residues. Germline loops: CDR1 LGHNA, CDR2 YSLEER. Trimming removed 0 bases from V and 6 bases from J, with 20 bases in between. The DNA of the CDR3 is TGCGCCAGCAGCCAAGATGAGGTTCGTCGAAGGGACGCCGGGGAGCTGTTTTTT. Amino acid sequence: CASSQDEVRRRDAGELFF.

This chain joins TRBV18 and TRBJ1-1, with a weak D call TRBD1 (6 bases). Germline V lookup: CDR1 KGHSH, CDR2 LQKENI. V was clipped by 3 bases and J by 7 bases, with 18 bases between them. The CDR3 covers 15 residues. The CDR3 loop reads CASSPSSYGGLEAFF. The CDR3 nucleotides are TGTGCCAGCTCACCCTCCTCATATGGGGGCCTTGAAGCTTTCTTT.

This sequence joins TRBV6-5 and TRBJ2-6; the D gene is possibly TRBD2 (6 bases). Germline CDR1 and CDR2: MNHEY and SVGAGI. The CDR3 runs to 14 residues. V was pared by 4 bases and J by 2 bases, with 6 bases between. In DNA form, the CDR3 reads TGTGCCAGCAGTTGGACTACTGGGGCCAACGTCCTGACTTTC. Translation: CASSWTTGANVLTF.

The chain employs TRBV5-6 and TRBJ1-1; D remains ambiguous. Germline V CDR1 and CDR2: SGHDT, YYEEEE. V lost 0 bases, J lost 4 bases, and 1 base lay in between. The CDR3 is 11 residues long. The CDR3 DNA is TGTGCCAGCAGCTTGGGCACTGAAGCTTTCTTT. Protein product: CASSLGTEAFF.

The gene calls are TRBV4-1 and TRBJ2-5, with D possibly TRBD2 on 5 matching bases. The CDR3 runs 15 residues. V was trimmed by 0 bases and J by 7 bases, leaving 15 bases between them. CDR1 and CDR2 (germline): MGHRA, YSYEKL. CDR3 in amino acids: CASSQDREYQATQYF. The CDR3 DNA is TGCGCCAGCAGCCAAGATAGGGAGTACCAGGCGACCCAGTACTTC.

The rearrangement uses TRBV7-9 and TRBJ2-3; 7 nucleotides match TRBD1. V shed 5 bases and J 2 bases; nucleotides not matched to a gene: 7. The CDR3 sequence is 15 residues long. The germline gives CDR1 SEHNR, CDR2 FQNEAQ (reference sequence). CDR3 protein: CASSDGTEYTDTQYF. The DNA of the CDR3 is TGTGCCAGCAGCGATGGGACAGAATACACAGATACGCAGTATTTT.

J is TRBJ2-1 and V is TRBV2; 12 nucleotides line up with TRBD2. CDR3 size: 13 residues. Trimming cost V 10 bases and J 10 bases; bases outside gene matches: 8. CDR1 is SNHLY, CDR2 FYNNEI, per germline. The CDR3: CAITGTSGPEQFF. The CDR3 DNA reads TGTGCCATAACCGGGACTAGCGGGCCCGAGCAGTTCTTC.

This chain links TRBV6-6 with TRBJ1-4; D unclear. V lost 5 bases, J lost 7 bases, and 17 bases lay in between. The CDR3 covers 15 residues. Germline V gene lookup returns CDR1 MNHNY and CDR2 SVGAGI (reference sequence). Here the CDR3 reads CASSTRPNEAEKLFF. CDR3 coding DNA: TGTGCCAGCAGTACCCGACCGAACGAGGCTGAAAAACTGTTTTTT.